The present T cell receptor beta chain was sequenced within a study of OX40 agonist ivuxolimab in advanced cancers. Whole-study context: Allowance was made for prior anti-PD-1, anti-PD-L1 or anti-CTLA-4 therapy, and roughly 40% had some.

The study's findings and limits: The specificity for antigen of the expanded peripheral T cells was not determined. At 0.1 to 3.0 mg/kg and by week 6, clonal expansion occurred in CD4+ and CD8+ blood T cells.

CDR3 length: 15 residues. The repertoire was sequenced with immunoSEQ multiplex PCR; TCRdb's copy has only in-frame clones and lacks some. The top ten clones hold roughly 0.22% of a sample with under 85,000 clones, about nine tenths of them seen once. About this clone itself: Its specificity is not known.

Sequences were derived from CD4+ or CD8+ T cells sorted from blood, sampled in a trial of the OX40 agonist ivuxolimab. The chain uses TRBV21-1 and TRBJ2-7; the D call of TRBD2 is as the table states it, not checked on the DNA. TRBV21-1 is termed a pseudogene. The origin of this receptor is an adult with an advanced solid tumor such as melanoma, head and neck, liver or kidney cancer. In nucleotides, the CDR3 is TGTGCCAGCAGCAAATACCCCCCAGAGTCGGGAGAGCAGTACTTC. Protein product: CASSKYPPESGEQYF.